Each of the 14 T cell receptor beta chains below was sequenced from the same sample in a study of blood T cells in healthy people across ages. For the second PCR, which ran for about 7 to 11 cycles, a sample-barcoded 5' primer and a J-beta primer mix were used. TCRdb ran MiXCR on the 5' RACE reads and lists one entry per CDR3 protein. The repertoire has over 1,300,000 distinct CDR3 sequences, 59% of them found once; the top ten carry over 6.5%. Sequencing was carried out using blood. These receptor sequences come from a man between 18 and 29 years old in good health.

This clonotype was observed a few times. The chain joins TRBV7-2 to TRBJ2-1; TRBD2 matches at 9 bases. Looked up from germline, CDR1 is SGHTA and CDR2 is FQGNSA. CDR3 size: 15 residues. Unmatched junction bases numbered 2, after V lost 5 bases and J lost 0 bases. The CDR3 DNA sequence: TGTGCCAGCAGCCGGACTAGCGACTCCTACAATGAGCAGTTCTTC. Encoded protein: CASSRTSDSYNEQFF.

This clonotype was recorded at least ten times. The V call is TRBV29-1, the J call TRBJ2-1; 7 bases are a match to TRBD2. This CDR3 is built from 14 residues. V lost 7 bases, J lost 5 bases, and 11 bases stayed unmatched. CDR1 is SQVTM, CDR2 ANQGSEA, per germline. CDR3 bases: TGCAGCGCCCGCGGGGGACTCACTAACAATGAGCAGTTCTTC. Residues: CSARGGLTNNEQFF.

V is TRBV12-3 or TRBV12-4 and J is TRBJ1-5; D not certain. With 6 bases removed from V and 0 bases from J, the gap between germline ends came to 12 bases. The CDR3 has 15 residues. The CDR3 DNA follows: TGTGCCAGCAGCCAGCAGATTAATAGCAATCAGCCCCAGCATTTT. This translates into CASSQQINSNQPQHF.

The V and J genes are TRBV21-1 and TRBJ1-1. TRBV21-1 is given as a pseudogene. This CDR3 has 13 amino acids. The CDR3 is CASSKDMNTEAFF. In nucleotides, the CDR3 is TGTGCCAGCAGCAAAGACATGAACACTGAAGCTTTCTTT.

The chain is built from TRBV29-1 and TRBJ2-7; no firm D call. The CDR3 loop spans 13 amino acids. Germline values: CDR1 SQVTM, CDR2 ANQGSEA. V was trimmed by 0 bases and J by 3 bases, leaving 9 bases between them. Here the CDR3 DNA reads TGCAGCGTTGAAGAAGGCAAGGGCTACGAGCAGTACTTC. This sequence encodes CSVEEGKGYEQYF.

Remarks on this clonotype: A single base separates this from a much larger clone, so it may be a read error. The rearrangement joins TRBV29-1 to TRBJ2-7; a weak D match, TRBD1 (6 bases). The germline gives CDR1 SQVTM, CDR2 ANQGSEA. The CDR3 extends over 13 amino acids. Here the CDR3 reads CGVGGVGTYEQYF. In nucleotides, the CDR3 is TGCGGCGTTGGGGGCGTGGGGACCTACGAGCAGTACTTC.

The rearrangement uses TRBV12-3 or TRBV12-4 and TRBJ2-1; TRBD2 matches at 7 bases. With V trimmed by 7 bases and J by 4 bases, 13 bases remained unmatched. The CDR3 has 16 residues. For the CDR3, the DNA is TGTGCCAGCACCTTATCTAGGAAGCGGGAATACAATGAGCAGTTCTTC. Its protein is CASTLSRKREYNEQFF.

This chain uses TRBV4-1 with TRBJ2-5; D may be TRBD2 (6 bases). In germline, CDR1 is MGHRA, CDR2 YSYEKL. Trimming took off 1 base at V and 3 bases at J, with 18 bases between the two ends. The CDR3 extends over 17 amino acids. CDR3 DNA: TGCGCCAGCAGCCAAGGACTAGAGATCTTGGGCGAAGAGACCCAGTACTTC. Translation: CASSQGLEILGEETQYF.

Notes on this clonotype: Relative to the germline gene, one junction end is altered; a read error may explain this. This rearrangement joins TRBV5-1 to TRBJ1-2, with D hard to call. CDR3 length: 16 residues. Germline V gene sequence: CDR1 SGHRS, CDR2 YFSETQ. CDR3 in amino acids: CASSLESTGISYGHTF. The CDR3, as DNA: TGCGCCAGCAGCTTGGAATCAACGGGGATCAGCTATGGCCACACCTTC.

The J gene is TRBJ2-5, the V gene TRBV7-2, with 9 bases fitting TRBD2. CDR1 and CDR2 from the germline V gene are SGHTA and FQGNSA. The ends lost 2 bases at V and 5 bases at J; junction bases unmatched: 6. The CDR3 runs 15 residues. The CDR3 region has the DNA TGTGCCAGCAGCTTATATCGCGGGGGGGCGGAGACCCAGTACTTC. This encodes CASSLYRGGAETQYF.

V gene TRBV15 combines with J gene TRBJ1-5, with 9 nucleotides matching TRBD1. Germline lookup yields CDR1 LNHNV and CDR2 YYDKDF (reference sequence). The CDR3 is made up of 16 amino acids. With 4 bases clipped from V and 6 bases from J, the junction kept 10 bases outside the gene matches. The CDR3 DNA reads TGTGCCACCAGCACCCGTACAGGGGGCGCCGGTCAGCCCCAGCATTTT. This codes for CATSTRTGGAGQPQHF.

The J gene is TRBJ2-5, the V gene TRBV6-6, with a tentative D call TRBD1 (5 bases). This CDR3 contains 15 residues. Between the trimmed V and J ends, which lost 0 bases and 3 bases, there was a span of 11 bases. Germline CDR1 reads MNHNY; CDR2 reads SVGAGI (reference sequence). DNA for the CDR3: TGTGCCAGCAGTTACTCGATGGGCAGGGAAGAGACCCAGTACTTC. This gives the protein CASSYSMGREETQYF.

This clonotype came up a few times. This rearrangement joins TRBV4-2 to TRBJ2-6; D unresolved. Germline CDR1 is LGHNA and CDR2 is YNFKEQ. This CDR3 is built from 16 residues. The V end lost 0 bases, the J end lost 0 bases, and 6 bases lay between the germline ends. CDR3 DNA sequence: TGTGCCAGCAGCCAAGAGGCTCACTCTGGGGCCAACGTCCTGACTTTC. Its translation: CASSQEAHSGANVLTF.

The chain uses TRBV27 and TRBJ2-4, with 8 bases fitting TRBD1. TRBJ2-7 matches the DNA end more closely, so the J call is doubtful. Germline V gene data show CDR1 as MNHEY and CDR2 as SMNVEV (reference sequence). The CDR3 is made up of 16 amino acids. The CDR3 sequence is CASSFAVGDRGYEQYF. CDR3 bases: TGTGCCAGCAGTTTTGCCGTGGGAGACAGGGGCTACGAGCAGTACTTC.